The present T cell receptor (beta chain) was sequenced within a study of blood T cell repertoires in COVID-19. In the study overall: From T cells, B-cell-depleted T cells, or PBMCs came the material, which was cDNA or gDNA.

The germline gives CDR1 MNHEY, CDR2 SMNVEV (reference sequence). V was cut by 3 bases and J by 1 base, with 8 bases left in between. There are 14 residues in the CDR3. Under the authors' procedure: Using reference gene primer amplification, nucleated cell counts were estimated. The repertoire was sequenced with immunoSEQ multiplex PCR; TCRdb's copy has only in-frame clones and lacks some. V, J and clone size were drawn from that table, and D and trimming were deduced from the DNA. This table holds roughly 120,000 clones, approximately 85% found once. The rearrangement uses TRBV27 and TRBJ2-3, with D possibly matching TRBD1 (5 bases). The origin of this receptor is a man older than 75 with acute or convalescent COVID-19. Source material: peripheral blood. CDR3 loop: CASSFQGGTDTQYF. The CDR3 DNA follows: TGTGCCAGCAGTTTTCAGGGTGGCACAGATACGCAGTATTTT.